What follows is one T cell receptor (beta chain) and its context. The antigen is undetermined. The sequenced patients had an expansion of CD8+CD57+ cells seen by flow cytometry. Acquired aplastic anemia of severe grade affected all patients. All patients were therapy-naive when blood was sampled. This sample is part of a study of CD8+CD57+ T cells in acquired aplastic anemia. As for the study in general: Sorting CD4+ and CD8+ cells gave DNA averaging approximately 2.9 ug. Study-wide points: Patients and controls had in common twenty-nine CD8+ CDR3 sequences.

Genomic DNA templated the TCR beta VDJ and CDR3 profiling. TCRdb analysed the reads with MiXCR anew, one entry per CDR3 protein. This table has 160,000 or so distinct CDR3 sequences, 45% to 55% appearing once. V was trimmed by 5 bases and J by 1 base, leaving 8 bases between them. Per germline, CDR1 SGHVS and CDR2 FQNEAQ. The CDR3 has 13 residues. The clonotype originates from a human donor with aplastic anemia. V and J are TRBV7-8 and TRBJ1-1; D ambiguous. Sequencing was carried out using sorted CD4+, CD8+, or CD8+CD57+ T cells (not recorded which) from PBMCs. The CDR3: CASSLNKNTEAFF. DNA for the CDR3: TGTGCCAGCAGCCTCAACAAGAACACTGAAGCTTTCTTT.